These 10 T cell receptor beta chains were all obtained from the same sample, sequenced in a study of blood T cell repertoires in COVID-19. Sequencing used immunoSEQ multiplex PCR; TCRdb keeps in-frame clones, though not all of them. This table has approximately 300,000 clones, roughly 90% appearing once. The sequencing sample was made of peripheral blood. These receptors were obtained from a woman aged 25 to 45 with COVID-19, enrolled during active disease.

The V and J genes are TRBV7-2 and TRBJ2-2; 10 bases are shared with TRBD2. The V gene end was trimmed by 4 bases and the J gene end by 3 bases; junction bases not matched to a gene: 5. The CDR3 is 16 residues long. Germline values: CDR1 SGHTA, CDR2 FQGNSA. The CDR3 nucleotides are TGTGCCAGCAGCTCTAGCGGGGGTGCGGACACCGGGGAGCTGTTTTTT. Translation: CASSSSGGADTGELFF.

V gene TRBV6-2 or TRBV6-3 combines with J gene TRBJ1-5; TRBD1 agrees at 10 bases. CDR3 length equals 15 residues. V trimming: 2 bases; J trimming: 8 bases; junction bases outside the gene matches: 6. The germline V gene has CDR1 MNHEY and CDR2 SVGEGT. The CDR3 DNA sequence: TGTGCCAGCAGTTACACCCCGACAGGGGGCGAGCCCCAGCATTTT. Protein sequence: CASSYTPTGGEPQHF.

This CDR3 reads CSAPKHNEQFF. Written as DNA, the CDR3 is TGCAGTGCTCCCAAGCACAATGAGCAGTTCTTC. The chain joins TRBV20-1 to TRBJ2-1; D call uncertain. From germline, CDR1 is DFQATT and CDR2 SNEGSKA (reference sequence). V dropped 5 bases and J dropped 5 bases, with 7 bases sitting between them. The CDR3 spans 11 residues.

The chain links TRBV4-3 to TRBJ1-2; tentative D call: TRBD1 (5 bases). Trimming took off 0 bases at V and 3 bases at J, with 20 bases between the two ends. This CDR3 is built from 18 residues. Germline V gives CDR1 LGHNA, CDR2 YSLEER. This CDR3 is CASSQERSRVGTYYGYTF. CDR3 nucleotides: TGCGCCAGCAGCCAAGAGAGGAGCAGGGTGGGAACCTACTATGGCTACACCTTC.

This chain uses TRBV2 with TRBJ2-2; TRBD2 aligns across 12 bases. The germline CDR1 and CDR2 sequences are SNHLY and FYNNEI. Germline trimming cut 4 bases from V and 7 bases from J; bases unmatched to any gene: 7. This CDR3 is 16 amino acids long. CDR3 coding DNA: TGTGCCAGCAGTGCCCCTAGCGGGGGGGCCATCGGGGAGCTGTTTTTT. It is translated as CASSAPSGGAIGELFF.

V gene TRBV14 combines with J gene TRBJ1-2; weak D call: TRBD1 (5 bases). This CDR3 region has 15 residues. Germline V gives CDR1 SGHDN, CDR2 FVKESK. V lost 0 bases and J 8 bases, leaving 16 bases between the germline ends. CDR3 in DNA: TGTGCCAGCAGCCAAGATTTAGGGGCAGTAGGAGGCTACACCTTC. Its protein product is CASSQDLGAVGGYTF.

This chain joins TRBV30 and TRBJ1-5; no reliable D call. There are 17 residues in the CDR3. Trimming left V 1 base short and J 4 bases short, with 20 bases between. CDR1 GTSNPN and CDR2 SVGIG come from the germline V gene (reference sequence). The CDR3 DNA reads as TGTGCCTGGAGTGCCCCCCGGGGAAGGGCGGGTAATCAGCCCCAGCATTTT. Amino acids: CAWSAPRGRAGNQPQHF.

The genes are TRBV15 and TRBJ1-2; D call uncertain. Germline CDR1 reads LNHNV; CDR2 reads YYDKDF (reference sequence). The CDR3 is 13 residues long. Trimming left V 1 base short and J 0 bases short, with 3 bases between. The CDR3 spells CATSRAANYGYTF. The CDR3 nucleotides read TGTGCCACCAGCAGAGCAGCTAACTATGGCTACACCTTC.

The rearrangement uses TRBV5-1 and TRBJ1-4; 9 bases are a match to TRBD1. Germline CDR1 SGHRS, CDR2 YFSETQ. The CDR3 runs to 14 residues. V was pared by 3 bases and J by 8 bases, with 5 bases of the junction left unmatched. Here the CDR3 DNA reads TGCGCCAGCAGCTACAGGGGGCGAGGAGAAAAACTGTTTTTT. This encodes CASSYRGRGEKLFF.

The J gene is TRBJ1-1, the V gene TRBV27; a weak D match, TRBD1 (6 bases). The germline gives CDR1 MNHEY, CDR2 SMNVEV (reference sequence). V shed 3 bases and J shed 3 bases, with 11 bases lying between them. The CDR3 is made up of 14 amino acids. The CDR3 DNA sequence: TGTGCCAGCAGTTTCTGGGGGCTTGACACTGAAGCTTTCTTT. Translating gives CASSFWGLDTEAFF.